This passage covers 19 T cell receptor beta chains from one sample sequenced in a study of cytomegalovirus exposure and HLA in healthy donors. Both 60 Vbeta primers and 13 Jbeta primers went into the PCR. Only in-frame clones appear in the TCRdb table, and some are missing; sequencing was by immunoSEQ multiplex PCR. Here the sample spans 130,000 or so clones, over 70% being singletons. Sequencing was carried out using PBMCs. These receptors originate from a woman aged 18-35 years in good health and CMV-seronegative.

This clone has only one observation. V gene TRBV15 combines with J gene TRBJ2-5; 7 nucleotides line up with TRBD2. With V trimmed by 3 bases and J by 5 bases, 12 bases remained unmatched. CDR3 size: 16 residues. Per the germline V gene, CDR1 is LNHNV and CDR2 is YYDKDF (reference sequence). CDR3 protein: CATSSHGGGVVETQYF. The DNA of the CDR3 is TGTGCCACCAGCAGCCACGGGGGAGGGGTAGTGGAGACCCAGTACTTC.

V and J are TRBV2 and TRBJ1-1; 9 bases line up with TRBD1. V trimming: 5 bases; J trimming: 2 bases; junction bases outside the gene matches: 6. The length of the CDR3 is 15 residues. Germline values: CDR1 SNHLY, CDR2 FYNNEI. DNA for the CDR3: TGTGCCAGCAGTTTGGAGGGACAGGGCAACACTGAAGCTTTCTTT. It specifies CASSLEGQGNTEAFF.

This chain joins TRBV7-8 and TRBJ1-5, with D hard to call. Trimming shortened V by 5 bases and J by 9 bases, and 23 bases separated the two germline ends. Germline V gives CDR1 SGHVS, CDR2 FQNEAQ. The CDR3 has 16 residues. The DNA for the CDR3 is TGTGCCAGCAGCCTCCCGGGAACTCGAACGGGGAGGCCCCAGCATTTT. This encodes CASSLPGTRTGRPQHF.

The chain couples TRBV6-1 to TRBJ2-7; possible D gene TRBD1, 5 bases. CDR3 size: 11 residues. Trimming took off 8 bases at V and 3 bases at J, with 8 bases between the two ends. CDR1 and CDR2 (germline): MNHNS, SASEGT. The CDR3 DNA sequence: TGTGCCAGCGGCAGGGACTACGAGCAGTACTTC. Amino acids: CASGRDYEQYF.

The gene calls are TRBV7-8 and TRBJ2-2, with D possibly being TRBD2 (6 bases). Trimming pared 5 bases from V and 4 bases from J, leaving 14 bases between. Germline loops: CDR1 SGHVS, CDR2 FQNEAQ. CDR3 length: 15 residues. The CDR3 here is CASSAPSGSTGELFF. The CDR3 region has the DNA TGTGCCAGCAGCGCACCGAGCGGGTCCACCGGGGAGCTGTTTTTT.

V gene TRBV15 combines with J gene TRBJ2-7, with 8 bases aligning to TRBD2. The CDR3 consists of 16 residues. The ends lost 5 bases at V and 4 bases at J; junction bases unmatched: 13. Per germline, CDR1 LNHNV and CDR2 YYDKDF (reference sequence). The CDR3 sequence: CATSGKPGLEAYEQYF. Written as DNA, the CDR3 is TGTGCCACCAGCGGTAAACCGGGACTAGAGGCATACGAGCAGTACTTC.

The chain is built from TRBV30 and TRBJ2-7, with 8 bases identical to TRBD2. J gave up 3 bases and V 3 bases, and 13 bases lay outside the gene matches. The CDR3 covers 16 residues. The germline CDR1 and CDR2 sequences are GTSNPN and SVGIG (reference sequence). In nucleotides, the CDR3 is TGTGCCTGGAGGGACGATGGGAGCGGGAGAGGCTACGAGCAGTACTTC. Amino acid sequence: CAWRDDGSGRGYEQYF.

V usage is TRBV27 and J usage is TRBJ2-1; no clear D. In germline, CDR1 is MNHEY, CDR2 SMNVEV (reference sequence). The CDR3 has 13 amino acids. The V end was cut by 7 bases, the J end by 5 bases, with 12 bases between. The CDR3 is CASTTSLDNEQFF. CDR3 in DNA: TGTGCCAGCACTACTTCGTTGGACAATGAGCAGTTCTTC.

CDR3 in DNA: TGCGCCAGCAGCCAAAGGGGGCTAGGGGAAAAACTGTTTTTT. Its translation: CASSQRGLGEKLFF. This chain uses TRBV4-1 with TRBJ1-4, with 7 bases aligning to TRBD1. Germline trimming cut 2 bases from V and 8 bases from J; bases unmatched to any gene: 5. Per the germline V gene, CDR1 is MGHRA and CDR2 is YSYEKL. This CDR3 contains 14 residues.

The chain recombines TRBV6-5 with TRBJ1-2; the match to TRBD1 covers 8 bases. From germline, CDR1 is MNHEY and CDR2 SVGAGI. This CDR3 is built from 15 residues. The V segment lost 4 bases and the J segment 4 bases; nucleotides outside the gene matches: 8. The CDR3 region is CASSFDRGYSYGYTF. CDR3 DNA sequence: TGTGCCAGCAGTTTCGACAGGGGTTATAGCTATGGCTACACCTTC.

V is TRBV9 and J is TRBJ2-1, with TRBD2 identical over 11 bases. Per germline, CDR1 SGDLS and CDR2 YYNGEE. The CDR3 is made up of 14 amino acids. V trimming: 0 bases; J trimming: 10 bases; junction bases outside the gene matches: 3. The CDR3 region is CASSVVRLAGEQFF. The CDR3 coding sequence is TGTGCCAGCAGCGTAGTGCGACTAGCGGGAGAGCAGTTCTTC.

The genes are TRBV5-1 and TRBJ2-1; no clear D. Germline V gene data show CDR1 as SGHRS and CDR2 as YFSETQ. V was clipped by 0 bases and J by 10 bases, with 11 bases between them. The CDR3 runs to 13 residues. The CDR3 bases are TGCGCCAGCAGCTTGGTACCTCTCGAGGAGCAGTTCTTC. Protein sequence: CASSLVPLEEQFF.

The chain is built from TRBV19 and TRBJ2-7; D may be TRBD1 (6 bases). Germline V gene data show CDR1 as LNHDA and CDR2 as SQIVND (reference sequence). The V end lost 3 bases, the J end lost 4 bases, and 22 bases lay between the germline ends. CDR3 length: 17 residues. This CDR3 is CASSISGAPSSSYEQYF. CDR3 DNA sequence: TGTGCCAGTAGTATTTCAGGGGCCCCTAGCAGTTCTTACGAGCAGTACTTC.

The chain combines TRBV28 with TRBJ1-3; possible D gene TRBD1, 5 bases. Trimming removed 3 bases from V and 0 bases from J, with 12 bases in between. CDR1 is MDHEN, CDR2 SYDVKM, per germline. This CDR3 contains 16 residues. The chain's CDR3 is CASSFRQILSGNTIYF. The CDR3 DNA reads as TGTGCCAGCAGTTTCAGACAGATTCTCTCTGGAAACACCATATATTTT.

This clone is a singleton in its sample. The rearrangement links TRBV2 to TRBJ2-5; 12 nucleotides align to TRBD2. The junction had 16 bases not matched to a gene; V was cut back by 6 bases and J by 11 bases. From germline, CDR1 is SNHLY and CDR2 FYNNEI. This CDR3 comprises 16 residues. CDR3 protein: CASRPYSSGRAVDQYF. In nucleotides, the CDR3 is TGTGCCAGCAGGCCTTACTCTAGCGGGAGGGCGGTTGATCAGTACTTC.

V is TRBV10-3 and J is TRBJ2-3, with TRBD2 matching over 8 bases. Germline CDR1 reads ENHRY; CDR2 reads SYGVKD. CDR3 size: 15 residues. Unmatched junction bases numbered 5, after V lost 2 bases and J lost 4 bases. The CDR3 region has the DNA TGTGCCATCAGTGAGCCCGCGGGAGGCTCAGATACGCAGTATTTT. Its translation: CAISEPAGGSDTQYF.

The V and J genes are TRBV7-9 and TRBJ2-7; 10 positions agree with TRBD1. CDR3 length: 15 amino acids. CDR1 SEHNR and CDR2 FQNEAQ come from the germline V gene (reference sequence). V shed 4 bases and J 5 bases; nucleotides not matched to a gene: 8. The CDR3 DNA is TGTGCCAGCAGCTCCACCGGGACAGGGGAAAACGAGCAGTACTTC. Translated: CASSSTGTGENEQYF. The full variable domain, in which reference TRBV7-9 and TRBJ2-7 provide the parts outside the CDR3, is DTGVSQNPRHKITKRGQNVTFRCDPISEHNRLYWYRQTLGQGPEFLTYFQNEAQLEKSRLLSDRFSAERPKGSFSTLEIQRTEQGDSAMYLCASSSTGTGENEQYFGPGTRLTVT.

This clone has a handful of counts. The chain has TRBV29-1 and TRBJ2-7; 10 bases line up with TRBD1. The CDR3 is made up of 13 amino acids. V lost 7 bases to trimming and J lost 5 bases; unmatched junction nucleotides: 8. Germline CDR1 is SQVTM and CDR2 is ANQGSEA. The CDR3 protein is CSAWTGGNHEQYF. DNA for the CDR3: TGCAGCGCCTGGACAGGGGGGAACCACGAGCAGTACTTC.

This chain joins TRBV10-3 and TRBJ1-2; no firm D call. Germline-derived CDR1 and CDR2 are ENHRY and SYGVKD. The CDR3 has 16 residues. The ends were cut back, 2 bases at V and 1 base at J, with 14 bases in the middle. CDR3 sequence reads: CAISETDTGSNYGYTF. The DNA for the CDR3 is TGTGCCATCAGTGAGACCGACACCGGGAGTAACTATGGCTACACCTTC.